The present T cell receptor (beta chain) was sequenced within a study of graft-versus-host responses after intestinal transplantation. Overall study: As for transplant type, recipients had multivisceral, liver-intestinal, or isolated intestinal grafts.

This clone has only one observation. Regarding the study as a whole: Recipient bone marrow held GvH clones, some seen earlier in ileum or blood.

Trimming removed 0 bases from V and 8 bases from J, with 14 bases in between. This CDR3 has 14 residues. Germline CDR1 reads SGHNT; CDR2 reads YYREEE (reference sequence). Data came from immunoSEQ multiplex PCR; TCRdb stores just in-frame clones and leaves some out. The table has 6,700 or so clones, about 20% seen once. The specimen comprised alloreactive CD4+ T cells from a mixed lymphocyte reaction culture, sampled before transplantation. Subset defined: CFSE-low proliferating T cells sorted from roughly six-day pre-transplant mixed lymphocyte reaction (GvH or HvG direction). The chain couples TRBV5-4 to TRBJ1-1; perhaps TRBD1 as D (5 bases). The sequence came from a human patient who was an organ donor for intestinal transplantation. CDR3 in amino acids: CASSLEYGGGEAFF. CDR3 coding DNA: TGTGCCAGCAGCTTGGAATACGGGGGAGGAGAAGCTTTCTTT.